The clone carrying this T cell receptor beta chain was seen a handful of times. As yet, its antigen is unknown. This sample is part of a study of T cell repertoires in cytomegalovirus infection. The junction had 7 bases not matched to a gene; V was cut back by 4 bases and J by 6 bases. Germline CDR1 is SGHDN and CDR2 is FVKESK. The CDR3 runs 15 residues. Each CDR3 protein is one row after TCRdb ran MiXCR on the reads. The sample has over 50,000 distinct CDR3 sequences, 20% to 25% seen once. Study findings and constraints: It was HLA-C-restricted CMV-specific TCR beta clonotypes that dominated the response ex vivo.

The sequencing used CD8+ T cells from cultured PBMCs, collected from culture after CMV antigen stimulation. The sequence derives from a human donor in good health (CMV status not recorded). Some clones in this sample may be carry-over from other donors' samples. This chain joins TRBV14 and TRBJ1-5, with 9 positions matching TRBD1. CDR3 protein: CASSRGQGHTQPQHF. The CDR3 coding sequence is TGTGCCAGCAGCCGGGGACAGGGTCATACTCAGCCCCAGCATTTT.